This TCR beta chain originates from a study of blood T cell repertoires in COVID-19. Clones were sequenced by immunoSEQ multiplex PCR, and TCRdb holds only the in-frame ones, with some missing. The sample contains tens of thousands of clones, approximately 91% of which appear only once. Details on this clone: Other DNA sequences within the sample encode an identical CDR3.

V was pared by 2 bases and J by 6 bases, with 5 bases between. The CDR3 is made up of 11 amino acids. The V gene's germline CDR1 is SEHNR and CDR2 FQNEAQ (reference sequence). Sequencing input: peripheral blood. The J gene is TRBJ2-7, the V gene TRBV7-9; D unclear. The clonotype originates from a man in his sixties with COVID-19, enrolled during active disease. CDR3 in DNA: TGTGCCAGCAGCTTAACTTCCGAGCAGTACTTC. It translates to CASSLTSEQYF.